This TCR beta chain stems from a study of T-cell reconstitution after alpha-beta-depleted transplantation in children. Overall study results and limits: Newly generated T cells supplied most T-cell counts and diversity one year post-transplant. Alpha-beta T cells present about two months after transplant were reported to originate from several hundred expanded graft clones.

In its sample, this clonotype was seen a few times. The target antigen is unknown. CDR1 and CDR2 from the germline V gene are SGHTA and FQGNSA. The CDR3 extends over 16 amino acids. The V gene lost 2 bases and the J gene lost 4 bases, with 15 bases spanning the gap. Unique molecular identifiers tagged the TCRbeta library. TCRdb independently ran MiXCR on the PCR reads; one entry per CDR3 protein. The sample yields about 120,000 distinct CDR3 sequences, 23% seen once. This clonotype was obtained from a male patient between 2 and 10 years old who had a stem cell transplant for chronic granulomatous disease, so the T cells may come from the graft donor. This specimen was PBMCs, mostly from graft donor cells, taken 180 days after TCRalphabeta/CD19-depleted stem cell transplant. The gene calls are TRBV7-2 and TRBJ2-1; D may be TRBD1 (5 bases). The chain's CDR3 is CASSLQGSLQYNEQFF. The DNA of the CDR3 is TGTGCCAGCAGCTTACAGGGATCCCTTCAATACAATGAGCAGTTCTTC.